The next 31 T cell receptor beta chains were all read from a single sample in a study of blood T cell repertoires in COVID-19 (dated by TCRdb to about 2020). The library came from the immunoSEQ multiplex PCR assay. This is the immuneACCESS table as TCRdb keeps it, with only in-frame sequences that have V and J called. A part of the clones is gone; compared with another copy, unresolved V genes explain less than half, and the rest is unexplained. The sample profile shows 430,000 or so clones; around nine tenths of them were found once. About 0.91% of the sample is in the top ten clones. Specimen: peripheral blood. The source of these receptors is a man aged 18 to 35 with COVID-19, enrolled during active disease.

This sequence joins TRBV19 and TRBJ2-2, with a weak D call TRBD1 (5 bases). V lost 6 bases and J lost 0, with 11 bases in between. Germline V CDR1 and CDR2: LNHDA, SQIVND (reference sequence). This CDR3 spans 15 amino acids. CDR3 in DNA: TGTGCCAGTAGCGGTCAGGGCGCGAACACCGGGGAGCTGTTTTTT. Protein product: CASSGQGANTGELFF.

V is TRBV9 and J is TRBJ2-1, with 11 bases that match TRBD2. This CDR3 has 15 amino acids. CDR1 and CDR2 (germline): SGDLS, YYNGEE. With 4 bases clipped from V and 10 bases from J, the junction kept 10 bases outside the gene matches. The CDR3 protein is CASSPGLAARSEQFF. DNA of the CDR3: TGTGCCAGCAGCCCGGGACTAGCGGCCCGCAGCGAGCAGTTCTTC.

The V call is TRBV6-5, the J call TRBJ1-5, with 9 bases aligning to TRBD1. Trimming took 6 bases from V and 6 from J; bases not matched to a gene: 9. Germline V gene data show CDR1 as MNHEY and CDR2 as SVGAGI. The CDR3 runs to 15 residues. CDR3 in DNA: TGTGCCAGCAGAGCCGGGACAGGGAGTAGTCAGCCCCAGCATTTT. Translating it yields CASRAGTGSSQPQHF.

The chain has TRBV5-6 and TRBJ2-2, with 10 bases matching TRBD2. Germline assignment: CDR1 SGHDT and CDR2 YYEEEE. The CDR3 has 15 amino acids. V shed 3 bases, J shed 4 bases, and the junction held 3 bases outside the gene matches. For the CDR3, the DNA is TGTGCCAGCAGCTCAGCGGGGGGGCCCACCGGGGAGCTGTTTTTT. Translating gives CASSSAGGPTGELFF.

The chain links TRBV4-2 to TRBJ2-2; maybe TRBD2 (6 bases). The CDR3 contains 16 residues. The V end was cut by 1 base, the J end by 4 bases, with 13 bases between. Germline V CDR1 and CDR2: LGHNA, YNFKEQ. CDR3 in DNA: TGTGCCAGCAGCCAAGCGGTTAGTAGCGGCACCGGGGAGCTGTTTTTT. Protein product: CASSQAVSSGTGELFF.

CDR3 residues: CASSPPMADIYGYTF. The CDR3 nucleotides read TGTGCCAGCAGCCCCCCCATGGCAGATATTTATGGCTACACCTTC. V gene TRBV7-2 combines with J gene TRBJ1-2; D gene ambiguous. CDR1 and CDR2 from the germline V gene are SGHTA and FQGNSA. Trimming cost V 5 bases and J 5 bases, with 18 bases left between them. This CDR3 region has 15 residues.

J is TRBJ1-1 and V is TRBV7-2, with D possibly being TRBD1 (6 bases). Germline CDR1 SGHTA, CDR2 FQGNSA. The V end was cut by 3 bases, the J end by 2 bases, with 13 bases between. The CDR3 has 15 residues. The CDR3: CASSLTGGRNTEAFF. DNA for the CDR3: TGTGCCAGCAGCTTGACCGGGGGGCGCAACACTGAAGCTTTCTTT. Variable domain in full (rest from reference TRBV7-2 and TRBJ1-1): GAGVSQSPSNKVTEKGKDVELRCDPISGHTALYWYRQSLGQGLEFLIYFQGNSAPDKSGLPSDRFSAERTGGSVSTLTIQRTQQEDSAVYLCASSLTGGRNTEAFFGQGTRLTVV.

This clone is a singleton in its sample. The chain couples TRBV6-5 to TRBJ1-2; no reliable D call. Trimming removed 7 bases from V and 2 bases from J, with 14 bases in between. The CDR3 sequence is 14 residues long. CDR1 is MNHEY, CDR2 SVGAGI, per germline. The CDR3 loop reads CASTRSDSNYGYTF. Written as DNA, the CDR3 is TGTGCCAGCACCCGATCGGACTCGAACTATGGCTACACCTTC.

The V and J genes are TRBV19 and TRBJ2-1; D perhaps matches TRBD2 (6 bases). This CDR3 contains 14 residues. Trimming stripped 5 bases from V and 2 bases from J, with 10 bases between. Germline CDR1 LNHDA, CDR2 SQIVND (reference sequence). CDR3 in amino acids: CASSPGGTYNEQFF. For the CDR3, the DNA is TGTGCCAGTAGTCCCGGCGGGACCTACAATGAGCAGTTCTTC.

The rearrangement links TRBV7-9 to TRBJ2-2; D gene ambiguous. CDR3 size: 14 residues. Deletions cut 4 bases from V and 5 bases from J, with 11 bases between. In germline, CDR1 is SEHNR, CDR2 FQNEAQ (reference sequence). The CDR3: CASSSGRFTGELFF. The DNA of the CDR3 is TGTGCCAGCAGCTCTGGGCGTTTTACCGGGGAGCTGTTTTTT.

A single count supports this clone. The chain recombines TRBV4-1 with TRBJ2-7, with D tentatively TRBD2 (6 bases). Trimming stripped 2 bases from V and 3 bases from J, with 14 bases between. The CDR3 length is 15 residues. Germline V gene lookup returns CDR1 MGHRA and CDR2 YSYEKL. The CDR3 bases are TGCGCCAGCAGCCAACAACGGACTACAAACTACGAGCAGTACTTC. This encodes CASSQQRTTNYEQYF.

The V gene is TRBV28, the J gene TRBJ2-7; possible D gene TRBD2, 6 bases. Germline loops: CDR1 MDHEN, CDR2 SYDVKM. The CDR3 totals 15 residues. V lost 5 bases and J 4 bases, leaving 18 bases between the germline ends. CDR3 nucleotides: TGTGCCAGCAGTCCCCATGCGATACTAGCTTACGAGCAGTACTTC. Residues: CASSPHAILAYEQYF.

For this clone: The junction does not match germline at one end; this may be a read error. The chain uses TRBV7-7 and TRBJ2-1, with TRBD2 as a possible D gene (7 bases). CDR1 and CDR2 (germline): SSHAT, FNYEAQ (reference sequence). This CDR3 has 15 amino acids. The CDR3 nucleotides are TGTGCTAGCAGCCCACGGACAGAGCGGGGCAATGAGCAGTTCTTC. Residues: CASSPRTERGNEQFF.

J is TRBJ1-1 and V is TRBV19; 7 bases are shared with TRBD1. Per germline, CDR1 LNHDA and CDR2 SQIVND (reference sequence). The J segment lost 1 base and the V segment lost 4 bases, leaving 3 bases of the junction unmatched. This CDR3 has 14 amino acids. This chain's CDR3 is CASSRDRENTEAFF. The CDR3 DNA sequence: TGTGCCAGTAGTAGAGACAGGGAGAACACTGAAGCTTTCTTT.

The CDR3 spells CASSPGHGSGRSYEQYF. CDR3 bases: TGTGCCAGCAGCCCAGGTCATGGTAGCGGGAGGAGCTACGAGCAGTACTTC. The genes are TRBV5-4 and TRBJ2-7; 10 nucleotides match TRBD2. V was pared by 4 bases and J by 3 bases, with 13 bases of the junction left unmatched. The CDR3 runs 17 residues. CDR1 is SGHNT, CDR2 YYREEE, per germline (reference sequence).

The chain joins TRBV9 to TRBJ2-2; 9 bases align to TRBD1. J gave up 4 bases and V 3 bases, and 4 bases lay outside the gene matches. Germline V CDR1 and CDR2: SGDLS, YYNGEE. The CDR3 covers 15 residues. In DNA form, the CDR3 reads TGTGCCAGCAGCGGAGGGACAGGGTTCACCGGGGAGCTGTTTTTT. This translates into CASSGGTGFTGELFF.

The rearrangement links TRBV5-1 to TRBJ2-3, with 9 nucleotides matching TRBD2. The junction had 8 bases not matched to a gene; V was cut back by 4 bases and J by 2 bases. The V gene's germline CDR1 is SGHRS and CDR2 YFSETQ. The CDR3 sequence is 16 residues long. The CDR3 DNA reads TGCGCCAGCAGCCCCTCTAGCGGGGCGCACACAGATACGCAGTATTTT. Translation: CASSPSSGAHTDTQYF.

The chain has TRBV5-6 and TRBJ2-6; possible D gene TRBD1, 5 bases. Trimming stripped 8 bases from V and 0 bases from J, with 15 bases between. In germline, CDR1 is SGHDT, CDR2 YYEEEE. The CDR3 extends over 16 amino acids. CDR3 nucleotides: TGTGCCAGTGGACAAGATTCCGACTCTGGGGCCAACGTCCTGACTTTC. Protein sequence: CASGQDSDSGANVLTF.

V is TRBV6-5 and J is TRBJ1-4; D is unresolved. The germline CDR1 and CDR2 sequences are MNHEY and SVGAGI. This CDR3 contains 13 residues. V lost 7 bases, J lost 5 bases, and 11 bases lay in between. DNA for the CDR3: TGTGCCAGCACCCCCGGAGGCAATGAAAAACTGTTTTTT. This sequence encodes CASTPGGNEKLFF.

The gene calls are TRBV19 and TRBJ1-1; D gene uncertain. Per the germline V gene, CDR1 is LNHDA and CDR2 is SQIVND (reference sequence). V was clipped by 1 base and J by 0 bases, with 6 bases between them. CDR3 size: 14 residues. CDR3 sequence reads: CASSIAPVNTEAFF. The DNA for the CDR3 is TGTGCCAGTAGTATAGCCCCCGTGAACACTGAAGCTTTCTTT.

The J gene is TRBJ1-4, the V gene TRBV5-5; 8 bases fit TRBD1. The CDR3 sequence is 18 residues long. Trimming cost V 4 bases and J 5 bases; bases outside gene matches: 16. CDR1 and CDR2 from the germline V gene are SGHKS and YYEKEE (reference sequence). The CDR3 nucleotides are TGTGCCAGCAGCCTAGGACAGGGCGCCAACGGATTGAATGAAAAACTGTTTTTT. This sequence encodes CASSLGQGANGLNEKLFF.

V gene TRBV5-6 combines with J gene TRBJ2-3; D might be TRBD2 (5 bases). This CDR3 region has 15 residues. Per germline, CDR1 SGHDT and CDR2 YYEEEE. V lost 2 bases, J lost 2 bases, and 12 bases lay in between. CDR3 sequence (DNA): TGTGCCAGCAGCTTCGGAGGCGGATACACAGATACGCAGTATTTT. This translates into CASSFGGGYTDTQYF.

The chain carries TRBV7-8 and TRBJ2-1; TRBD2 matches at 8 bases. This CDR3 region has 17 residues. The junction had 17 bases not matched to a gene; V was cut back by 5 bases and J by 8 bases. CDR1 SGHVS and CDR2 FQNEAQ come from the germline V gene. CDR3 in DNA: TGTGCCAGCAGCCCACCCTTCGCCGGGAGGGCCGGGTATGAGCAGTTCTTC. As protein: CASSPPFAGRAGYEQFF.

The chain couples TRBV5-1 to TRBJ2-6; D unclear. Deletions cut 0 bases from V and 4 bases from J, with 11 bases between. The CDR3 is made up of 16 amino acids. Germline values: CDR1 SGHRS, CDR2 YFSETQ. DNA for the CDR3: TGCGCCAGCAGCTTGGATCTTACAACGGGGGCCAACGTCCTGACTTTC. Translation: CASSLDLTTGANVLTF. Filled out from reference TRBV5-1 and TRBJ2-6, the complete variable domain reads KAGVTQTPRYLIKTRGQQVTLSCSPISGHRSVSWYQQTPGQGLQFLFEYFSETQRNKGNFPGRFSGRQFSNSRSEMNVSTLELGDSALYLCASSLDLTTGANVLTFGAGSRLTVL.

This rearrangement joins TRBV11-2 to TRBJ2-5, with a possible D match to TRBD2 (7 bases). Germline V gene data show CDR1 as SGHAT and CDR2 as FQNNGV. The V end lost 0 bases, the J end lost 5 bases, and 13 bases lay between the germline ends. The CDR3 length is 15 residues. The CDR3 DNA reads TGTGCCAGCAGCTTAGATTGGGGGGGCGGTGAGACCCAGTACTTC. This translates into CASSLDWGGGETQYF.

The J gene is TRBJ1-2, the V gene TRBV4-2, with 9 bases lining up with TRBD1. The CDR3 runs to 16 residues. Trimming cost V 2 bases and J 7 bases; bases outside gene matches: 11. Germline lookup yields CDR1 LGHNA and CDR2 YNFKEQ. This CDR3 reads CASSQSPTGQGGGYTF. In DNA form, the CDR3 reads TGTGCCAGCAGCCAAAGCCCTACGGGACAGGGAGGTGGCTACACCTTC.

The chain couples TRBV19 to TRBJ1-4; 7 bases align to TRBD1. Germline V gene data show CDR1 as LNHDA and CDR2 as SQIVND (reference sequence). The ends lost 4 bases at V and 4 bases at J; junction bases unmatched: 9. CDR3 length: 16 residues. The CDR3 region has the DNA TGTGCCAGTAGTACGGGGGACAGACTTCTTAATGAAAAACTGTTTTTT. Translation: CASSTGDRLLNEKLFF.

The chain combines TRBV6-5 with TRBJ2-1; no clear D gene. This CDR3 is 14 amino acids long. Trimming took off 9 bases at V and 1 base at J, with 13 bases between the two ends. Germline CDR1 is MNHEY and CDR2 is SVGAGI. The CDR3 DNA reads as TGTGCCAGTAATTCCGAGGTATCCTACAATGAGCAGTTCTTC. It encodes CASNSEVSYNEQFF.

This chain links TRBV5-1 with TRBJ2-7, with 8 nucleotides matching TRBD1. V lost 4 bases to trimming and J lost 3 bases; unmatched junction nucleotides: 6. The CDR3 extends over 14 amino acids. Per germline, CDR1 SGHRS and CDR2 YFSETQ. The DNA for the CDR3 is TGCGCCAGCAGCCACCAGGGACAGGTCTACGAGCAGTACTTC. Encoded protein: CASSHQGQVYEQYF.

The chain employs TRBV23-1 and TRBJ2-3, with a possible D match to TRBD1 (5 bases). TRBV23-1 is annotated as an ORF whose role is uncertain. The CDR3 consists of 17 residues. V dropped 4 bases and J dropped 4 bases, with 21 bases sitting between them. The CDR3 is CASSLPGHCRSPDTQYF. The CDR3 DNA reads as TGCGCCAGCAGTCTCCCAGGGCACTGCCGATCCCCAGATACGCAGTATTTT.

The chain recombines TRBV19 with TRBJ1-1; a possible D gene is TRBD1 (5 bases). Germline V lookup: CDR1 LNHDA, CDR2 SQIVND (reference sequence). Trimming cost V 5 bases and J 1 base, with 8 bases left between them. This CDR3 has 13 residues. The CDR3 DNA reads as TGTGCCAGTAGTTGGGGCCGGAACACTGAAGCTTTCTTT. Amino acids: CASSWGRNTEAFF.